In this sample, the clone carrying this T cell receptor beta chain turned up a few times. This CDR3 region has 11 residues. V was pared by 6 bases and J by 8 bases, with 10 bases between. Germline V gives CDR1 LNHDA, CDR2 SQIVND (reference sequence). The sample comes from a study of cytomegalovirus exposure and HLA in healthy donors. The PCR employed 60 Vbeta primers together with 13 Jbeta primers. TCRdb's table, derived via immunoSEQ multiplex PCR, lists solely in-frame clones and lacks some. Among about 130,000 clones listed, 80% were seen once. The sequence was obtained from a man aged 25 to 45 in good health. The V gene is TRBV19, the J gene TRBJ1-1; unclear D gene. The specimen was PBMCs. The CDR3 DNA is TGTGCCAGTAGCCTTACAGAAGAAGCTTTCTTT. This encodes CASSLTEEAFF.